This T cell receptor (beta chain) was captured by sequencing in a study of CXCR3-negative and CXCR3-positive naive CD8 T cells. Germline lookup yields CDR1 SGDLS and CDR2 YYNGEE. This CDR3 comprises 15 residues. Its frequency marks this clonotype as medium-sized. All TRB cDNA libraries came from 5' RACE performed with UMI labels. TCRdb derives one entry per CDR3 protein from the 5' RACE reads, leaving out DNA. The sample data list approximately 40,000 distinct CDR3 sequences. This sequence joins TRBV9 and TRBJ1-5; TCRdb's D call of TRBD1 is untestable without DNA. Sequenced input: memory CD8+ T cells from blood. The receptor's source is a human donor in good health. Some clones in this sample may be carry-over from other donors' samples. The CDR3 loop reads CASSPSRDRDQPQHF.